These 3 T cell receptor beta chains originate from one sample sequenced in a study of blood T cell repertoires in COVID-19. Using immunoSEQ multiplex PCR, the repertoire was profiled, and TCRdb retains in-frame clones only, with some absent. This sample has 35,000 to 45,000 clones, with approximately 90% found just once. The sample was peripheral blood. The source of these receptors is a human donor in a cohort sampled during active COVID-19.

In this sample, this clone turned up a few times. The chain links TRBV6-1 to TRBJ2-7; D is unresolved. V gave up 3 bases and J gave up 2 bases, with 11 bases separating them. The CDR3 is made up of 14 amino acids. Germline V gives CDR1 MNHNS, CDR2 SASEGT. This CDR3 is CASSESQVTYEQYF. DNA of the CDR3: TGTGCCAGCAGTGAGAGCCAGGTAACCTACGAGCAGTACTTC.

The rearrangement uses TRBV10-3 and TRBJ1-2; 7 positions agree with TRBD1. V was clipped by 6 bases and J by 6 bases; unmatched bases: 7. Germline V gene sequence: CDR1 ENHRY, CDR2 SYGVKD. The CDR3 loop spans 13 amino acids. The CDR3 DNA reads as TGTGCCATCAGATTCGACAGGGTTGATGGCTACACCTTC. The encoded protein is CAIRFDRVDGYTF.

The rearrangement links TRBV19 to TRBJ2-7; no definite D call. Between the trimmed V and J ends, which lost 3 bases and 6 bases, there was a span of 12 bases. Germline V gene data show CDR1 as LNHDA and CDR2 as SQIVND (reference sequence). The length of the CDR3 is 13 residues. The CDR3 coding sequence is TGTGCCAGTAGTATGTCGATAGCTCCCGAGCAGTACTTC. Translated, it gives CASSMSIAPEQYF.